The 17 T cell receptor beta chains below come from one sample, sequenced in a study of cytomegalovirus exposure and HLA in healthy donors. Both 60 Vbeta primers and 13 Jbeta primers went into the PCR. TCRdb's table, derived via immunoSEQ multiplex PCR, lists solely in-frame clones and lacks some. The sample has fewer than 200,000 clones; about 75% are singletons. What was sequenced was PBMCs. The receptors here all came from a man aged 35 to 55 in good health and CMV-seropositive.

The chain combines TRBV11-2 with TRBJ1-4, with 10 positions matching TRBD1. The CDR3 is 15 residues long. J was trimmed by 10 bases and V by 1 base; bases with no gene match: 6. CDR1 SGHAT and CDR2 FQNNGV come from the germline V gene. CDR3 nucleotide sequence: TGTGCCAGCAGCTTAGTAGGGACAGGGGACGGAAAACTGTTTTTT. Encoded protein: CASSLVGTGDGKLFF.

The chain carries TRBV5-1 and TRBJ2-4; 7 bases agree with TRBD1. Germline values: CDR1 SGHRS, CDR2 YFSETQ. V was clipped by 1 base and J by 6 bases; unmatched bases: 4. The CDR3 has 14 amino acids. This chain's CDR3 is CASSLRQGGNIQYF. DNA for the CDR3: TGCGCCAGCAGCTTGCGACAGGGTGGAAACATTCAGTACTTC.

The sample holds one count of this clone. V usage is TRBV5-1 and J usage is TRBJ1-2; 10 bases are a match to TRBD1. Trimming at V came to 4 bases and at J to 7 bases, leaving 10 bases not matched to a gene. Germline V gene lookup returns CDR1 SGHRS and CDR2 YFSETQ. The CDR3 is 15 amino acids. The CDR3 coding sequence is TGCGCCAGCAGCACAGGGACAGGGGCGATTAGTGGCTACACCTTC. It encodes CASSTGTGAISGYTF.

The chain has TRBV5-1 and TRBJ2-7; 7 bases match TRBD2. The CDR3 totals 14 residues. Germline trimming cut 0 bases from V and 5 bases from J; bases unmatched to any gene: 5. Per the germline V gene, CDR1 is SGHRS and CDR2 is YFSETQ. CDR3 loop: CASSLGGRGDEQYF. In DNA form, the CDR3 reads TGCGCCAGCAGCTTGGGCGGGAGAGGGGACGAGCAGTACTTC.

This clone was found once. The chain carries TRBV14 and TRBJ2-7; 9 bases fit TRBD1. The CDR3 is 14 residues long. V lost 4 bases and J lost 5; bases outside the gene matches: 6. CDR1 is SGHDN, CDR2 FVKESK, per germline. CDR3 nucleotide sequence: TGTGCCAGCAGCCCGATGGGACAGGGAAACGAGCAGTACTTC. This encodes CASSPMGQGNEQYF.

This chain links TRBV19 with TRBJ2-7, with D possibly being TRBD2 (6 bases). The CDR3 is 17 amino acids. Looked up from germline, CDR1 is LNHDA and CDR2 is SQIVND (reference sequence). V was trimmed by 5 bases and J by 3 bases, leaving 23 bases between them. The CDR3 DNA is TGTGCCAGTAGTTATAGACTCCTAGCGAATAGGTTCTACGAGCAGTACTTC. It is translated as CASSYRLLANRFYEQYF.

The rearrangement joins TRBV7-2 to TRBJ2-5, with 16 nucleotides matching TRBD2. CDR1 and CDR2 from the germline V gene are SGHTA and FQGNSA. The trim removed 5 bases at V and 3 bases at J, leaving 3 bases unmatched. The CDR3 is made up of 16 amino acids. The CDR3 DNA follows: TGTGCCAGCAGCACGGGACTAGCGGGAGGGGAAGAGACCCAGTACTTC. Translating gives CASSTGLAGGEETQYF.

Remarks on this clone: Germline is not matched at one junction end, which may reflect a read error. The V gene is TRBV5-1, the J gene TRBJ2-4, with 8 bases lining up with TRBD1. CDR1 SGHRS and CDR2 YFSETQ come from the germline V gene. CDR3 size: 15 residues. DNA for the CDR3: TGCGCCAGCAGCCTCTGGACGACAGGGGAGAACAGTCAGTACTTC. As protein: CASSLWTTGENSQYF.

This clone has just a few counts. CDR3 region: CASSPGLAGGLYEQYF. The CDR3 DNA follows: TGCGCCAGCAGCCCGGGACTAGCGGGAGGGCTATACGAGCAGTACTTC. This chain joins TRBV5-1 and TRBJ2-7, with 16 bases identical to TRBD2. The CDR3 loop spans 16 amino acids. With V trimmed by 4 bases and J by 4 bases, 5 bases remained unmatched. The germline CDR1 and CDR2 sequences are SGHRS and YFSETQ. The whole variable domain, remainder taken from reference TRBV5-1 and TRBJ2-7, is KAGVTQTPRYLIKTRGQQVTLSCSPISGHRSVSWYQQTPGQGLQFLFEYFSETQRNKGNFPGRFSGRQFSNSRSEMNVSTLELGDSALYLCASSPGLAGGLYEQYFGPGTRLTVT.

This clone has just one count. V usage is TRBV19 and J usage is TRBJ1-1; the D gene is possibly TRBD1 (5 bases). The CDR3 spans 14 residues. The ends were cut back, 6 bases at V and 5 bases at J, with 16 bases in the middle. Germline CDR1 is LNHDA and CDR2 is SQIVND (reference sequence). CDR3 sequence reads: CASRGTGPWTEAFF. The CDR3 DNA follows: TGTGCCAGTAGGGGAACAGGTCCCTGGACTGAAGCTTTCTTT.

The CDR3 here is CASRGNRTNTEAFF. Here the CDR3 DNA reads TGCGCCAGCAGGGGAAACAGGACAAACACTGAAGCTTTCTTT. The V and J genes are TRBV5-1 and TRBJ1-1; tentatively, D is TRBD1 (5 bases). Trimming removed 5 bases from V and 2 bases from J, with 13 bases in between. Per germline, CDR1 SGHRS and CDR2 YFSETQ. The CDR3 is 14 amino acids.

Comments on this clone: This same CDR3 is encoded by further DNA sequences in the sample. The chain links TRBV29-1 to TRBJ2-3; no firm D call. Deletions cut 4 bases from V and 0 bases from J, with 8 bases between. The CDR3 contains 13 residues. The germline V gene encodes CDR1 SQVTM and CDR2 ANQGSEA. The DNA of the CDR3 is TGCAGCGTTGTTGGCGGTAGCACAGATACGCAGTATTTT. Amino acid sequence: CSVVGGSTDTQYF.

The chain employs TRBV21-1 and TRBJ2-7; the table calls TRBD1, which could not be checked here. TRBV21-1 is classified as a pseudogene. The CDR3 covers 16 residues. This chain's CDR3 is CASSSGGTGGRNEQYF. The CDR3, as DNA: TGTGCCAGCAGCTCGGGAGGGACAGGGGGTAGGAACGAGCAGTACTTC.

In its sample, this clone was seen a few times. CDR3: CASSASSKSSYEQYF. The CDR3 DNA follows: TGTGCCAGCAGCGCCTCTTCTAAGAGCTCCTACGAGCAGTACTTC. The chain links TRBV9 to TRBJ2-7; no clear D gene. V lost 3 bases and J lost 0, with 13 bases in between. The CDR3 runs to 15 residues. Germline CDR1 is SGDLS and CDR2 is YYNGEE.

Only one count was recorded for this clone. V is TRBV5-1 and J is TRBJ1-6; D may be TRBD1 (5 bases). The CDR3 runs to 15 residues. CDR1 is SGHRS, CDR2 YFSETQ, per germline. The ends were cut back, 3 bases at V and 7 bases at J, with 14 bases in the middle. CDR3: CASSSATEPNSPLHF. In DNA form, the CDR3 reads TGCGCCAGCAGCTCTGCGACAGAACCAAATTCACCCCTCCACTTT.

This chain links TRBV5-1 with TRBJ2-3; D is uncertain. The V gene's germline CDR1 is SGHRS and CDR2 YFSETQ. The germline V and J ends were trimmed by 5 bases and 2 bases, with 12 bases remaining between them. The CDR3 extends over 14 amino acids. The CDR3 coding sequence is TGCGCCAGCAGTCCGACCAGACTCACAGATACGCAGTATTTT. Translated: CASSPTRLTDTQYF.

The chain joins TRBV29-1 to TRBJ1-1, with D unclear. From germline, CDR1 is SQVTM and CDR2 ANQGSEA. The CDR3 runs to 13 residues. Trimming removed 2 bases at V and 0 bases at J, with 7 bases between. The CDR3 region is CSVEIRLNTEAFF. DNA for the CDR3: TGCAGCGTTGAAATCAGGTTGAACACTGAAGCTTTCTTT.